This TCR beta chain derives from a study of T cell changes during pregnancy in multiple sclerosis. Measured with immunoSEQ multiplex PCR; TCRdb has only the in-frame clones, and not every one. The repertoire has about 56,000 clones, nearly 95% of them found once; the top ten carry 0.5%. The CDR3 runs to 16 residues. Germline loops: CDR1 SNHLY, CDR2 FYNNEI. V was trimmed by 4 bases and J by 4 bases, leaving 19 bases between them. The sequence derives from a female donor with multiple sclerosis, enrolled in a pregnancy study. The sequencing here drew on CD4+ T cells from peripheral blood mononuclear cells, taken in the third trimester of pregnancy. This chain links TRBV2 with TRBJ2-5; a weak D match, TRBD2 (7 bases). CDR3 sequence reads: CASSALGGGASETQYF. In nucleotides, the CDR3 is TGTGCCAGCAGTGCCTTAGGTGGGGGGGCTTCAGAGACCCAGTACTTC.